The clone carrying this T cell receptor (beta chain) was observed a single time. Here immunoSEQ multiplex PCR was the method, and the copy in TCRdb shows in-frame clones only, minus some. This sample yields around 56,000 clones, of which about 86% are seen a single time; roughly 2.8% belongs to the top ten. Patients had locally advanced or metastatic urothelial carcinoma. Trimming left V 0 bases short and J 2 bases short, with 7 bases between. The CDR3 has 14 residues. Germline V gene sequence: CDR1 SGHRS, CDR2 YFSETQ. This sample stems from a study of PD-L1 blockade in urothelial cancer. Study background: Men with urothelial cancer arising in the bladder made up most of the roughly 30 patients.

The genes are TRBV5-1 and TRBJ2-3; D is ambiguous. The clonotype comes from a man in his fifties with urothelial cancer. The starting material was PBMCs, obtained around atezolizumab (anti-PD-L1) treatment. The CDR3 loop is CASSLGQATDTQYF. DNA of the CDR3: TGCGCCAGCAGCTTGGGGCAGGCCACAGATACGCAGTATTTT.